The rows below give T cell receptor beta chains drawn from one sample of a study of PD-1 blockade in classical Hodgkin lymphoma. TCRdb keeps only in-frame clones here, not all; method: immunoSEQ multiplex PCR. The profile shows about 97,000 clones, 75% to 90% of them singletons. The sample in question was peripheral blood mononuclear cells (PBMCs), obtained at baseline. These receptors all stem from a human donor with classical Hodgkin lymphoma. The CDR3 runs from the conserved cysteine through the conserved F or W. The D gene is left open where the match is weak. The size of a clone is reported for some rows only, either as once, few or many, or as a class for expanded clones.

V,J,D,size,CDR3,DNA
TRBV5-4,TRBJ1-2,NA,NA,CASSLAGGVFYGYTF,TGTGCCAGCAGCTTGGCCGGCGGAGTATTCTATGGCTACACCTTC
TRBV7-2,TRBJ2-2,NA,NA,CASSLGLAAGELFF,TGTGCCAGCAGCCTAGGACTTGCCGCCGGGGAGCTGTTTTTT
TRBV29-1,TRBJ2-3,TRBD1,NA,CSVGQGQSDTQYF,TGCAGCGTCGGACAGGGGCAATCTGATACGCAGTATTTT
TRBV7-9,TRBJ2-1,TRBD1,once,CASSPPGTGTNEQFF,TGTGCCAGCAGCCCTCCCGGGACAGGGACCAATGAGCAGTTCTTC
TRBV7-3,TRBJ1-1,NA,few,CASSLTGSYSEAFF,TGTGCCAGCAGCTTAACGGGCAGTTATTCTGAAGCTTTCTTT
TRBV5-1,TRBJ2-2,TRBD1,once,CASSTGQGAIGELFF,TGCGCCAGCAGCACGGGACAGGGGGCCATCGGGGAGCTGTTTTTT
TRBV18,TRBJ2-7,TRBD1,NA,CASSPLDRGLYEQYF,TGTGCCAGCTCACCACTGGACAGGGGGCTATACGAGCAGTACTTC
TRBV7-2,TRBJ1-1,NA,NA,CASSLGTLNTEAFF,TGTGCCAGCAGCTTGGGTACTCTGAACACTGAAGCTTTCTTT
TRBV9,TRBJ2-3,TRBD2,NA,CASSVGLREGTDTQYF,TGTGCCAGCAGCGTAGGGCTACGGGAGGGCACAGATACGCAGTATTTT
TRBV6-1,TRBJ1-2,TRBD1,NA,CASSEQLGQNYGYTF,TGTGCCAGCAGTGAACAATTGGGACAGAACTATGGCTACACCTTC
TRBV27,TRBJ2-5,TRBD2,few,CASSLNSGTETQYF,TGTGCCAGCAGTCTGAACAGCGGGACGGAGACCCAGTACTTC
TRBV9,TRBJ2-2,TRBD2,NA,CASSVLAATVGTGELFF,TGTGCCAGCAGCGTACTAGCGGCAACAGTGGGCACCGGGGAGCTGTTTTTT
TRBV6-5,TRBJ2-7,TRBD1,NA,CASSYSGQGASEQYF,TGTGCCAGCAGTTACTCGGGACAGGGGGCATCCGAGCAGTACTTC
TRBV6-1,TRBJ2-7,TRBD2,NA,CASIRSGLANEQYF,TGTGCCAGCATCCGATCGGGACTAGCGAACGAGCAGTACTTC
TRBV5-1,TRBJ2-7,NA,NA,CASSTNSVEQYF,TGCGCCAGCAGCACCAATTCGGTGGAGCAGTACTTC
TRBV2,TRBJ2-3,NA,NA,CASSRESTDTQYF,TGTGCCAGCAGCAGGGAAAGCACAGATACGCAGTATTTT
TRBV2,TRBJ2-1,NA,NA,CASRRLVLEQFF,TGTGCCAGCAGGAGACTAGTGCTTGAGCAGTTCTTC
TRBV27,TRBJ2-7,TRBD1,NA,CASSRDRATHEQYF,TGTGCCAGCAGTAGGGACAGGGCAACCCACGAGCAGTACTTC
TRBV18,TRBJ2-5,NA,once,CASSRGELGETQYF,TGTGCCAGCTCTCGTGGGGAGCTAGGAGAGACCCAGTACTTC
TRBV4-1,TRBJ1-5,TRBD1,NA,CASSQGDRGSNQPQHF,TGCGCCAGCAGCCAAGGGGACAGGGGAAGCAATCAGCCCCAGCATTTT
TRBV6-1,TRBJ1-1,TRBD1,NA,CASSVGGTGATTEAFF,TGTGCCAGCAGTGTGGGTGGGACAGGGGCCACCACTGAAGCTTTCTTT
TRBV5-4,TRBJ2-1,NA,NA,CASSLGGVDEQFF,TGTGCCAGCAGCTTGGGGGGGGTAGATGAGCAGTTCTTC
TRBV15,TRBJ2-6,NA,NA,CATSTYSGANVLTF,TGTGCCACCAGCACTTACTCTGGGGCCAACGTCCTGACTTTC
TRBV19,TRBJ2-2,NA,once,CASDEKQGFGELFF,TGTGCCAGTGACGAAAAACAGGGTTTCGGGGAGCTGTTTTTT
TRBV6-4,TRBJ2-3,NA,NA,CASSDSGVGTDTQYF,TGTGCCAGCAGTGACTCGGGAGTCGGCACAGATACGCAGTATTTT
TRBV4-1,TRBJ1-4,NA,NA,CASSQDSGVTNEKLFF,TGCGCCAGCAGCCAAGATAGCGGAGTGACTAATGAAAAACTGTTTTTT
TRBV27,TRBJ2-1,NA,NA,CASSLSPPRGIYNEQFF,TGTGCCAGCAGTTTATCGCCCCCCCGCGGGATTTACAATGAGCAGTTCTTC
TRBV27,TRBJ1-1,NA,NA,CASSFRENTEAFF,TGTGCCAGCAGTTTCCGGGAGAACACTGAAGCTTTCTTT
TRBV28,TRBJ1-2,TRBD1,NA,CASSRTGAGRQNYGYTF,TGTGCCAGCAGCCGGACAGGGGCGGGGCGTCAAAACTATGGCTACACCTTC
TRBV9,TRBJ2-7,TRBD2,NA,CASSVLAGAEQYF,TGTGCCAGCAGCGTCCTAGCGGGAGCCGAGCAGTACTTC
TRBV5-5,TRBJ1-4,NA,few,CASSFSGNEKLFF,TGTGCCAGCAGCTTCTCAGGGAATGAAAAACTGTTTTTT